One and the same sample provided the 17 T cell receptor beta chains below, sequenced in a study of T cells in Graves' hyperthyroidism and ophthalmopathy. Amplification targeted TCR beta CDR3 regions from RNA transcripts. The HTBI primer set drove a first-round RT-PCR of the TCR CDR3. TCRdb itself ran the multiplex PCR reads through MiXCR, one entry per CDR3 protein. Here the sample spans roughly 660,000 distinct CDR3 sequences, around 16% being singletons. Source material: blood. All receptors come from a man aged 50 or older with Graves' hyperthyroidism.

The chain joins TRBV7-2 to TRBJ2-5; 13 bases are shared with TRBD2. CDR1 is SGHTA, CDR2 FQGNSA, per germline. CDR3 length: 17 residues. Trimming at V came to 5 bases and at J to 5 bases, leaving 11 bases not matched to a gene. The CDR3 DNA sequence: TGTGCCAGCAGCCTCAGACTAGCGGGAGGACTGACGGAGACCCAGTACTTC. This encodes CASSLRLAGGLTETQYF.

This clonotype has ten or more counts. This chain links TRBV7-9 with TRBJ2-7, with D possibly being TRBD1 or TRBD2 (5 bases each). The V gene lost 5 bases and the J gene lost 7 bases, with 15 bases spanning the gap. Per the germline V gene, CDR1 is SEHNR and CDR2 is FQNEAQ (reference sequence). The CDR3 has 13 amino acids. CDR3 nucleotides: TGTGCCAGCAGCCCCCCCGGGGCATGGGAGCAGTACTTC. Protein: CASSPPGAWEQYF.

In this sample, this clonotype turned up many times. V gene TRBV3-1 combines with J gene TRBJ2-2; maybe TRBD1 (6 bases). The CDR3 is made up of 15 amino acids. The germline gives CDR1 LGHDT, CDR2 YNNKEL (reference sequence). V was pared by 6 bases and J by 0 bases, with 11 bases between. The CDR3 DNA reads TGTGCCAGCAGGCCTACAGGGACGAACACCGGGGAGCTGTTTTTT. As protein: CASRPTGTNTGELFF.

Regarding this clonotype: Given a much more abundant clone one base away, this may be a read error. The chain uses TRBV12-3 or TRBV12-4 and TRBJ2-7; D possibly corresponds to TRBD1 (6 bases). The CDR3 length is 15 residues. In DNA form, the CDR3 reads TGTGCCGGCAGTTTGAATGACAGGAGCTCCTACGAGCAGTACTTC. Its protein product is CAGSLNDRSSYEQYF.

This clonotype was seen only a few times. The V gene is TRBV7-2, the J gene TRBJ2-1; 11 bases map to TRBD2. The CDR3 totals 16 residues. Germline loops: CDR1 SGHTA, CDR2 FQGNSA. Unmatched junction bases numbered 6, after V lost 2 bases and J lost 6 bases. The CDR3 nucleotides are TGTGCCAGCAGCTTATCCCGCCTAGCGGGAGGCAATGAGCAGTTCTTC. Amino acids: CASSLSRLAGGNEQFF. The full variable domain, in which reference TRBV7-2 and TRBJ2-1 provide the parts outside the CDR3, is GAGVSQSPSNKVTEKGKDVELRCDPISGHTALYWYRQSLGQGLEFLIYFQGNSAPDKSGLPSDRFSAERTGGSVSTLTIQRTQQEDSAVYLCASSLSRLAGGNEQFFGPGTRLTVL.

This clonotype was detected ten times or more. The rearrangement uses TRBV12-3 or TRBV12-4 and TRBJ1-6; no definite D call. This CDR3 has 13 residues. V was pared by 3 bases and J by 8 bases, with 8 bases between. This chain's CDR3 is CASSFAKDSPLHF. The CDR3 DNA is TGTGCCAGCAGTTTCGCCAAGGATTCACCCCTCCACTTT.

This chain connects TRBV4-1 to TRBJ1-2; TRBD1 might be the D (5 bases). Trimming removed 5 bases at V and 2 bases at J, with 21 bases between. The CDR3 has 17 amino acids. Germline V lookup: CDR1 MGHRA, CDR2 YSYEKL. The CDR3 protein is CASSSYPGRELNYGYTF. CDR3 DNA sequence: TGCGCCAGCAGCTCGTACCCAGGGAGGGAATTAAACTATGGCTACACCTTC.

This clonotype was recorded at least ten times. The chain couples TRBV6-2 or TRBV6-3 to TRBJ2-1; possibly TRBD1 for D (6 bases). Trimming removed 0 bases at V and 0 bases at J, with 12 bases between. Germline loops: CDR1 MNHEY, CDR2 SVGEGT. This CDR3 is built from 17 residues. CDR3 in amino acids: CASSYSRQASSYNEQFF. DNA of the CDR3: TGTGCCAGCAGTTACTCGAGACAGGCGAGCTCCTACAATGAGCAGTTCTTC.

A few counts support this clonotype. This sequence joins TRBV6-5 and TRBJ1-2; D gene uncertain. Germline V lookup: CDR1 MNHEY, CDR2 SVGAGI. V was shortened by 0 bases and J by 10 bases, with 6 bases between the two germline ends. The CDR3 length is 11 residues. The CDR3 DNA reads TGTGCCAGCAGTTACTCCGCACCCTACACCTTC. Amino acids: CASSYSAPYTF.

Comments on this clonotype: A much larger clone lies one base from this, so it may be a read error. The V and J genes are TRBV11-2 and TRBJ2-7; TRBD1 is a possible D gene (6 bases). There are 18 residues in the CDR3. The germline gives CDR1 SGHAT, CDR2 FQNNGV. V was clipped by 1 base and J by 4 bases, with 23 bases between them. The CDR3 DNA sequence: TGTGCCAGCAGCTTAGTGGCATCTTGGGAAGGGGGAGTGTACGAGCAGTACTTC. This sequence encodes CASSLVASWEGGVYEQYF.

The chain recombines TRBV19 with TRBJ2-2; tentative D call: TRBD1 (5 bases). Germline V CDR1 and CDR2: LNHDA, SQIVND (reference sequence). The V end lost 1 base, the J end lost 5 bases, and 11 bases lay between the germline ends. This CDR3 comprises 15 residues. The CDR3 DNA reads as TGTGCCAGTAGTATAGCGGCAGGGCTAACCGGGGAGCTGTTTTTT. Protein sequence: CASSIAAGLTGELFF.

This clonotype was counted many times. V gene TRBV9 combines with J gene TRBJ2-3; D might be TRBD2 (6 bases). The CDR3 is made up of 14 amino acids. The germline V gene encodes CDR1 SGDLS and CDR2 YYNGEE. The V gene lost 3 bases and the J gene lost 6 bases, with 14 bases spanning the gap. The CDR3, as DNA: TGTGCCAGCAGCGGGACCCTCCGGGAGGATACGCAGTATTTT. This codes for CASSGTLREDTQYF.

This clonotype has ten or more counts. The chain's CDR3 is CSVDFGTLPWETQYF. The CDR3 DNA reads TGCAGCGTTGATTTTGGGACGCTCCCGTGGGAGACCCAGTACTTC. The chain couples TRBV29-1 to TRBJ2-5; D is tentatively TRBD1 or TRBD2 (5 bases each). Deletions cut 3 bases from V and 5 bases from J, with 19 bases between. The CDR3 is 15 residues long. Germline V gives CDR1 SQVTM, CDR2 ANQGSEA.

Details on this clonotype: A much larger clone differs from this one at a single base, so this may be a read error. V and J are TRBV6-1 and TRBJ2-3; TRBD1 matches at 9 bases. Per germline, CDR1 MNHNS and CDR2 SASEGT. The V and J ends lost 6 bases and 0 bases, in that order; junction bases with no gene match: 4. There are 15 residues in the CDR3. The CDR3 sequence is CASSSGTGSTDTQYF. For the CDR3, the DNA is TGTGCCAGCAGCTCCGGGACAGGGAGCACAGATACGCAGTATTTT.

In its sample, this clonotype was seen a few times. This chain joins TRBV18 and TRBJ1-3; 7 nucleotides agree with TRBD1. Germline V gene sequence: CDR1 KGHSH, CDR2 LQKENI. V trimming: 2 bases; J trimming: 2 bases; junction bases outside the gene matches: 6. The CDR3 runs 16 residues. DNA for the CDR3: TGTGCCAGCTCACCAACACCGACAGGGACTGGAAACACCATATATTTT. Translation gives CASSPTPTGTGNTIYF.

This clonotype appeared a few times. The genes are TRBV5-1 and TRBJ2-1; D gene uncertain. Trimming shortened V by 0 bases and J by 6 bases, and 7 bases separated the two germline ends. This CDR3 contains 13 residues. The V gene's germline CDR1 is SGHRS and CDR2 YFSETQ. The CDR3 DNA is TGCGCCAGCAGCTTGGGGGTAGTCAATGAGCAGTTCTTC. This codes for CASSLGVVNEQFF. The variable domain in full, with the rest retrieved from reference TRBV5-1 and TRBJ2-1, is KAGVTQTPRYLIKTRGQQVTLSCSPISGHRSVSWYQQTPGQGLQFLFEYFSETQRNKGNFPGRFSGRQFSNSRSEMNVSTLELGDSALYLCASSLGVVNEQFFGPGTRLTVL.

This clonotype was counted many times. The CDR3 DNA reads as TGCAGCGTTGACGGAATTTGGACTAGCGGGAGTGCAGATACGCAGTATTTT. Protein sequence: CSVDGIWTSGSADTQYF. V and J are TRBV29-1 and TRBJ2-3; 13 nucleotides agree with TRBD2. After removal of 3 bases from V and 4 bases from J, the junction contained 10 bases not matched to a gene. Germline V gene lookup returns CDR1 SQVTM and CDR2 ANQGSEA. This CDR3 has 17 amino acids.